This T cell receptor beta chain was documented in a study of shared clonotypes between healthy human individuals. V lost 2 bases to trimming and J lost 0 bases, with 11 bases between them. The germline V gene encodes CDR1 SGHNT and CDR2 YYREEE (reference sequence). This CDR3 spans 15 amino acids. An approximately 200 ng quantity of DNA, tens of thousands of T cell genomes, went into the sorted-subset replicate PCRs. The data were produced by immunoSEQ multiplex PCR, yet TCRdb's version contains in-frame clones alone and is incomplete. This table has 2 million to 2.5 million clones, around 95% appearing once.

The sequencing input was naive CD4+ T cells sorted from blood. Subset given: CD45RA+ positively selected. The chain is built from TRBV5-4 and TRBJ1-2; D call uncertain. This sequence originates from a man aged 18 to 29 in good health. The CDR3 reads CASSFDTQANYGYTF. The DNA for the CDR3 is TGTGCCAGCAGCTTTGACACCCAAGCTAACTATGGCTACACCTTC.